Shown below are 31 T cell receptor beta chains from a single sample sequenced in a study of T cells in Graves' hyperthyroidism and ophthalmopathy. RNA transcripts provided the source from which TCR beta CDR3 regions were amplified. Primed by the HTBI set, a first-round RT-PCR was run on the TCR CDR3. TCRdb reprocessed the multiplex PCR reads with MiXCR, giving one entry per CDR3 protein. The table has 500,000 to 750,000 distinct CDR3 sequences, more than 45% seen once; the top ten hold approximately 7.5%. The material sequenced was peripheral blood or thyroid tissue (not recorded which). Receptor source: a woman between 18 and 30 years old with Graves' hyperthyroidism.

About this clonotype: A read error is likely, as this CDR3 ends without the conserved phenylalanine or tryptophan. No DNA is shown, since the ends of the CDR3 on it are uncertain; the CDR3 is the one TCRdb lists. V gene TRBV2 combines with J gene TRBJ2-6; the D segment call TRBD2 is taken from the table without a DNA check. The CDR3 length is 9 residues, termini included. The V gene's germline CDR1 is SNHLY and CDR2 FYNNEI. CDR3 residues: CASSRGTPP.

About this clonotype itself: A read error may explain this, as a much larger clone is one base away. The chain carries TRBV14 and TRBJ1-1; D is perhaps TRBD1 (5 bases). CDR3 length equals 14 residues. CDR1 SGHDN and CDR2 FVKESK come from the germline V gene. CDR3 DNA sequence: TGTGCCAGCGGCCAATTATTGGGGGGCACTGAAGCTTTCTTT. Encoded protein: CASGQLLGGTEAFF.

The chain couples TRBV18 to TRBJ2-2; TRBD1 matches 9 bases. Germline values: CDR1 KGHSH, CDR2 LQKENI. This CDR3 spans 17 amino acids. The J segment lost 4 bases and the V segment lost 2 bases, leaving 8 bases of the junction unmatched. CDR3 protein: CASSPWETGGSTGELFF. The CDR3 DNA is TGTGCCAGCTCACCATGGGAGACAGGGGGGAGCACCGGGGAGCTGTTTTTT.

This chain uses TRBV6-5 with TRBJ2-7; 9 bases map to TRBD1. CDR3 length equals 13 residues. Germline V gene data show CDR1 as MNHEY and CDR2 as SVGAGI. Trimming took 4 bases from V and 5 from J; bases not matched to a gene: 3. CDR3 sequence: CASSSGQGHEQYF. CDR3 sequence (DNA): TGTGCCAGCAGTTCGGGACAGGGTCACGAGCAGTACTTC.

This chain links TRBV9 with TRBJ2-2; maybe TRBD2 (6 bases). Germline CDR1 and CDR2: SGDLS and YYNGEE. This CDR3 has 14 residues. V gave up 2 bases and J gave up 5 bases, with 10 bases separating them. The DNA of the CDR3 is TGTGCCAGCAGCGTGGGGGGAGAGACCGGGGAGCTGTTTTTT. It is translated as CASSVGGETGELFF.

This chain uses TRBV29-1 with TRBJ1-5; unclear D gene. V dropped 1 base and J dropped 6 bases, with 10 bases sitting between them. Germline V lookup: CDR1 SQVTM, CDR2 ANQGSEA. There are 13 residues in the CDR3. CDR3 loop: CSVEGSPVQPQHF. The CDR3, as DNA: TGCAGCGTTGAAGGCAGCCCCGTTCAGCCCCAGCATTTT.

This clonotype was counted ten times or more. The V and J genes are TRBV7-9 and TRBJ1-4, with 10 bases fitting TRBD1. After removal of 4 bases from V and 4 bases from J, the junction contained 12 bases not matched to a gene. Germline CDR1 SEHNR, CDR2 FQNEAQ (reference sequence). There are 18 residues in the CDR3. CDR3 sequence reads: CASSSPGTGAWLNEKLFF. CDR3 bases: TGTGCCAGCAGCTCCCCGGGGACAGGGGCCTGGCTTAATGAAAAACTGTTTTTT.

The DNA of the CDR3 is TGTGCCAGCAGTGGAGAGTACACCGGGACTAGCGGGAGCAGGGAGACCCAGTACTTC. Its protein product is CASSGEYTGTSGSRETQYF. V gene TRBV6-1 combines with J gene TRBJ2-5; TRBD2 aligns across 14 bases. The CDR3 is made up of 19 amino acids. V dropped 4 bases and J dropped 5; count of bases not matched to a gene: 15. Germline V gives CDR1 MNHNS, CDR2 SASEGT.

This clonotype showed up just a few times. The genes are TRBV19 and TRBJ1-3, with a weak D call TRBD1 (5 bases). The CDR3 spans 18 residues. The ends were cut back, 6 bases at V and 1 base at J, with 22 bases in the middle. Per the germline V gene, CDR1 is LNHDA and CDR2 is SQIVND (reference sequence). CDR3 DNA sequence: TGTGCCAGTAGGGGGGTTTACTATCTTCGGCTGTCTGGAAACACCATATATTTT. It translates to CASRGVYYLRLSGNTIYF.

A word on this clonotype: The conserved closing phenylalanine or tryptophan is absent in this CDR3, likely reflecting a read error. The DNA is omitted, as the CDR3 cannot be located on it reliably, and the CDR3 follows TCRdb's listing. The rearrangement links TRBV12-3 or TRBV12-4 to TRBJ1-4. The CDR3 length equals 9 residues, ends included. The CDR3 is CASSLGQGG.

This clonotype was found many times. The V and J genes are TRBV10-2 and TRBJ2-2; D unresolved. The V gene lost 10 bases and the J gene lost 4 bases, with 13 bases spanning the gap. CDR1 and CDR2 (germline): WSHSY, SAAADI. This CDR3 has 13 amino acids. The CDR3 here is CATARAGTGELFF. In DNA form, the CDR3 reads TGCGCCACCGCTCGGGCAGGCACCGGGGAGCTGTTTTTT.

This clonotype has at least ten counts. CDR3 region: CASSPQDQMNTEAFF. CDR3 DNA: TGTGCCAGCTCACCACAGGACCAGATGAACACTGAAGCTTTCTTT. The V and J genes are TRBV18 and TRBJ1-1; no firm D call. This CDR3 spans 15 amino acids. The V end was cut by 1 base, the J end by 0 bases, with 9 bases between. Germline-derived CDR1 and CDR2 are KGHSH and LQKENI.

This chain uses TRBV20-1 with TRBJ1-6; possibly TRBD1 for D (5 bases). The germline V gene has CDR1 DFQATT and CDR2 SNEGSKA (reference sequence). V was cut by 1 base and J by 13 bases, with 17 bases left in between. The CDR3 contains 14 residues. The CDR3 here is CSARVAGNNQPLHF. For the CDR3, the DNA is TGCAGTGCTAGAGTGGCAGGGAACAATCAGCCCCTCCACTTT.

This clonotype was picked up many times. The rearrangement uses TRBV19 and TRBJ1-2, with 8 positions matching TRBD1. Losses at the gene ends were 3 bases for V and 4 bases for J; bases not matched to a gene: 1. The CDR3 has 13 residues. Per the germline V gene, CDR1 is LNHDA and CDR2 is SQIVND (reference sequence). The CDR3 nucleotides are TGTGCCAGTAGTATGGACAGGGCCTATGGCTACACCTTC. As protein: CASSMDRAYGYTF.

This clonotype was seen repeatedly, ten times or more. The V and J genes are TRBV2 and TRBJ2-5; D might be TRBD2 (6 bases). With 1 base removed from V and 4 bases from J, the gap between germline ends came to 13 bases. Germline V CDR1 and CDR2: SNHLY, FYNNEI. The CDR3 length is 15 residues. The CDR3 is CASSEVGGRGETQYF. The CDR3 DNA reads TGTGCCAGCAGTGAAGTGGGGGGAAGGGGAGAGACCCAGTACTTC.

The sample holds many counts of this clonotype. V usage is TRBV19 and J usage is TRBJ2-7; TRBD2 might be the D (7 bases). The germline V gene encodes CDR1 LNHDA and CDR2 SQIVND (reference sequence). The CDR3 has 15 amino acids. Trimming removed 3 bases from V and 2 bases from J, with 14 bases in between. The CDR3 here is CASSILRGRTYEQYF. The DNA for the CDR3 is TGTGCCAGTAGTATCCTGCGGGGGCGCACCTACGAGCAGTACTTC. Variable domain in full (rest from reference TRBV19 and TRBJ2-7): DGGITQSPKYLFRKEGQNVTLSCEQNLNHDAMYWYRQDPGQGLRLIYYSQIVNDFQKGDIAEGYSVSREKKESFPLTVTSAQKNPTAFYLCASSILRGRTYEQYFGPGTRLTVT.

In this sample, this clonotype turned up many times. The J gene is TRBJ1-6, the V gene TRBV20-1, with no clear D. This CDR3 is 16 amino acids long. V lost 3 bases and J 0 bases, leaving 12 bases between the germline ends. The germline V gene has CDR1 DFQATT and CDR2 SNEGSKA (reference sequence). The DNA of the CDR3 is TGCAGTGCTAGGGACTCCCAGAGCTCCTATAATTCACCCCTCCACTTT. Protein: CSARDSQSSYNSPLHF.

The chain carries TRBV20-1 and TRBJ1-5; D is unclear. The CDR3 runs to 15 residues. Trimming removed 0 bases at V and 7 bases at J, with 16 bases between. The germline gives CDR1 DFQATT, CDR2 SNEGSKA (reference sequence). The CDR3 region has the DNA TGCAGTGCTAGAGAGGACGATGGGGTGGCACAGCCCCAGCATTTT. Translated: CSAREDDGVAQPQHF.

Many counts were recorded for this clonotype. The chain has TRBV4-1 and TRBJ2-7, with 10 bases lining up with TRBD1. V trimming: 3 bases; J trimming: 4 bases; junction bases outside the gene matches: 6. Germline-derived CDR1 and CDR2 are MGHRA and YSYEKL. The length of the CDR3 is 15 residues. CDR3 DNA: TGCGCCAGCAGCCAGACGGACAGGGGGGCGTACGAGCAGTACTTC. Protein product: CASSQTDRGAYEQYF.

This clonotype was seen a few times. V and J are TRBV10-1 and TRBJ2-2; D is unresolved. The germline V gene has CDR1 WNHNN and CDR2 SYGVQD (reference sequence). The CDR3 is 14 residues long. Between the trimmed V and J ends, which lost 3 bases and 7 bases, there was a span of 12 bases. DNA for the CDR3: TGCGCCAGCAGTGACCGTACTCACGACGGGGAGCTGTTTTTT. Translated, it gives CASSDRTHDGELFF.

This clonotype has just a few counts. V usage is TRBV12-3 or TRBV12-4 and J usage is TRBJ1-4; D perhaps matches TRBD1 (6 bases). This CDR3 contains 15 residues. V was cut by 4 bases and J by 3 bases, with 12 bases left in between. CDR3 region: CASSSMTGSNEKLFF. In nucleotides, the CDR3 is TGTGCCAGCAGTTCCATGACAGGATCTAATGAAAAACTGTTTTTT.

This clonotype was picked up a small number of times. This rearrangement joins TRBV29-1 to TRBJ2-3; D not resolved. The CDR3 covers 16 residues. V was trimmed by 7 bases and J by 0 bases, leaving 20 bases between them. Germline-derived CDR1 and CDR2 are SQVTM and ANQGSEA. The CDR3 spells CSAEAGHFNSTDTQYF. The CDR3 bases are TGCAGCGCCGAGGCCGGCCACTTCAATAGCACAGATACGCAGTATTTT.

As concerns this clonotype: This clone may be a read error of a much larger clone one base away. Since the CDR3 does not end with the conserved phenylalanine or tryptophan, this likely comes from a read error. CDR3 amino acids: CASSLWDREQETQYL. CDR3 coding DNA: TGTGCCAGCAGCTTGTGGGACAGGGAACAAGAGACCCAGTACCTC. This chain uses TRBV5-4 with TRBJ2-5; 9 bases fit TRBD1. Germline V lookup: CDR1 SGHNT, CDR2 YYREEE (reference sequence). Trimming cost V 1 base and J 2 bases; bases outside gene matches: 3. The CDR3 covers 15 residues.

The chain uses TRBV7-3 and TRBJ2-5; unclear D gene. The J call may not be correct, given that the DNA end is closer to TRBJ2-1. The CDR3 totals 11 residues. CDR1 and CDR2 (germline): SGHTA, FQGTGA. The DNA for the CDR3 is TGTGCCAGCAGCTTAACCCATGAGCAGTTCTTC. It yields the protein CASSLTHEQFF.

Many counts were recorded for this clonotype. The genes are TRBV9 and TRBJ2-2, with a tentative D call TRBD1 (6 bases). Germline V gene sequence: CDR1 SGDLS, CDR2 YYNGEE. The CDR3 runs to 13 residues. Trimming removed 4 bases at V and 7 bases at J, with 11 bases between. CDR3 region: CASSTQGVGELFF. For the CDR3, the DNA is TGTGCCAGCAGCACACAGGGAGTCGGGGAGCTGTTTTTT.

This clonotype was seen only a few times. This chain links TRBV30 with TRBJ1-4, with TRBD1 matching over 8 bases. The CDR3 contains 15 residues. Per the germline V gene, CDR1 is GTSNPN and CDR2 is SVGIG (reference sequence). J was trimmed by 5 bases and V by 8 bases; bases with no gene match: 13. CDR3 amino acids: CAVGSGGVKNEKLFF. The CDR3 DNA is TGTGCCGTAGGGTCAGGGGGCGTTAAAAATGAAAAACTGTTTTTT.

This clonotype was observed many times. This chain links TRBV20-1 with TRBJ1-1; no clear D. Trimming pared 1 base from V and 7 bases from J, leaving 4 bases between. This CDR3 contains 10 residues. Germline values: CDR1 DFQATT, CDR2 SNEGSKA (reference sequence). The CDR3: CSARADEAFF. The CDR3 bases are TGCAGTGCTAGAGCTGATGAAGCTTTCTTT.

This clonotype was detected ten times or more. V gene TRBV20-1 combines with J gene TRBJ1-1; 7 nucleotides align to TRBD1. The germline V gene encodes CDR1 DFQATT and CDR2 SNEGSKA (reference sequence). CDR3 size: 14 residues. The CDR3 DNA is TGCATCGACAGGGAGTTTGACGACAACTACGAGGCTTTCTTT. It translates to CIDREFDDNYEAFF.

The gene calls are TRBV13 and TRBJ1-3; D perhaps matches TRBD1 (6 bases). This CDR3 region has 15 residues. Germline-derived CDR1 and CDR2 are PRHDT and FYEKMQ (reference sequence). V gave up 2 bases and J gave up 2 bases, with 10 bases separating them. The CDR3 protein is CASSLMSGAGNTIYF. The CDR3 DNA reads TGTGCCAGCAGCTTAATGTCAGGGGCTGGAAACACCATATATTTT.

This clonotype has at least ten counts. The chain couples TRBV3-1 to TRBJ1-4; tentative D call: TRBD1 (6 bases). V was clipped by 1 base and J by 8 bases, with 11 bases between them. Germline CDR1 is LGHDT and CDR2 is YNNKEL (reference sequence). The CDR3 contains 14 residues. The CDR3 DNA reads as TGTGCCAGCAGCCAAGCAGGGGAGGTCGAAAAACTGTTTTTT. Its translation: CASSQAGEVEKLFF.

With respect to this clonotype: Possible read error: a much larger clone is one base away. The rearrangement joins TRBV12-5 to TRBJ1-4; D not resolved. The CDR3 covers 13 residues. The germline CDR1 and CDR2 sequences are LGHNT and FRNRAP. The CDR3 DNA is TGTGCCACCAGGCCCCACATCAATGAAAAACTGTTTTTT. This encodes CATRPHINEKLFF.